This T cell receptor (beta chain) was found in a study of blood T cell repertoires in COVID-19. The overall study: PBMCs, B-cell-depleted T cells, or T cells were the source of the cDNA or gDNA that made up the material.

Germline V gene lookup returns CDR1 LGHDT and CDR2 YNNKEL (reference sequence). The CDR3 consists of 13 residues. The junction had 9 bases not matched to a gene; V was cut back by 1 base and J by 15 bases. Patients at the Seattle site were enrolled during active infection and followed longitudinally. Original processing methods: Estimation of nucleated cell counts relied on the amplification of reference gene primers. Data came from immunoSEQ multiplex PCR; TCRdb stores just in-frame clones and leaves some out. D and trimming were read from the DNA, whereas the V and J calls and clone size are those reported in that table. Of about 210,000 clones listed, roughly 85% were seen once; the top ten hold 2.4%.

This sequence joins TRBV3-1 (or the pseudogene TRBV3-2) and TRBJ2-3, with 8 bases matching TRBD2. Input material: peripheral blood. This sequence was found in a woman aged 70-85 years with COVID-19, enrolled during active disease. The CDR3 sequence: CASSQVRSGRLYF. The CDR3 nucleotides are TGTGCCAGCAGCCAAGTAAGGAGCGGGAGATTATATTTT.